This T cell receptor beta chain is drawn from a study of blood T cells in healthy people across ages. CDR3 size: 14 residues. J was trimmed by 8 bases and V by 6 bases; bases with no gene match: 12. CDR1 and CDR2 (germline): DFQATT, SNEGSKA (reference sequence). Alongside a J-beta primer mix, a sample-barcoded 5' primer served in a second PCR lasting roughly 6 to 11 cycles. TCRdb independently ran MiXCR on the 5' RACE reads; one entry per CDR3 protein. The sample lists 1.6 million or so distinct CDR3 sequences; almost 35% were seen once. Ranging in age from about 6 to 90, the donors were healthy Caucasian individuals from Russia. The table lists this clonotype with a few counts.

What was sequenced was blood. The chain uses TRBV20-1 and TRBJ2-1; 8 nucleotides align to TRBD1. The receptor was derived from a woman under 40 in good health. The CDR3 DNA follows: TGCAGTGCCACTCGGGCAAGACAGGGGTATGAGCAGTTCTTC. It encodes CSATRARQGYEQFF.